At least ten counts were recorded for the clone carrying this T cell receptor (beta chain). Its antigen is not known. Given a much more abundant clone one base away, this may be a read error. This entry belongs to a study of T-cell reconstitution after alpha-beta-depleted transplantation in children. Whole-study results and caveats: T-cell counts and diversity at one year post-transplant came mainly from newly produced T cells. Certain patients had high TCRbeta diversity at day 60, and it came from recipient T cells and thymic progenitors that survived. The origin of alpha-beta T cells about two months after transplant was reportedly several hundred expanded graft clones.

The authors prepared the TCRbeta library with unique molecular identifiers. Each CDR3 protein gets one entry after TCRdb re-called the PCR reads with MiXCR. The profile shows almost 250,000 distinct CDR3 sequences, 20% to 30% of them singletons. The material sequenced was PBMCs, taken before TCRalphabeta/CD19-depleted stem cell transplant. This clonotype originated in a girl aged 2 to 9 with Fanconi anemia, due to receive a stem cell transplant.

The chain's CDR3 is CSASRSSYNEQFF. In DNA form, the CDR3 reads TGCAGTGCTAGCCGGAGCTCCTACAATGAGCAGTTCTTC. This sequence joins TRBV20-1 and TRBJ2-1; D remains ambiguous. The length of the CDR3 is 13 residues. V lost 3 bases to trimming and J lost 0 bases, with 6 bases between them. CDR1 is DFQATT, CDR2 SNEGSKA, per germline (reference sequence).